The clone carrying this T cell receptor (beta chain) was picked up a small number of times. Its antigen is still unknown. A second PCR, run for roughly 7 to 12 cycles, used a sample-barcoded 5' primer plus a J-beta primer mix. MiXCR, run by TCRdb on the 5' RACE reads, gives a single entry per CDR3 protein. Of around 1.7 million distinct CDR3 sequences in the sample, 25% to 30% were seen once. The data were obtained in a study of blood T cells in healthy people across ages. The overall study: Roughly one uniquely barcoded beta molecule per two T cells was captured.

Study results and caveats: Leaving the PBMCs unsorted stopped any conclusive comparison of naive versus antigen-experienced cells.

The length of the CDR3 is 15 residues. Trimming took 2 bases from V and 3 from J; bases not matched to a gene: 5. Germline CDR1 DFQATT, CDR2 SNEGSKA (reference sequence). This clonotype was sampled from a woman aged 25 to 45 in good health. Sequenced material: blood. The genes are TRBV20-1 and TRBJ2-7; 12 positions agree with TRBD2. CDR3 in DNA: TGCAGTGCTAGACTGCTAGCGGGGGGGCACTACGAGCAGTACTTC. Amino acids: CSARLLAGGHYEQYF.